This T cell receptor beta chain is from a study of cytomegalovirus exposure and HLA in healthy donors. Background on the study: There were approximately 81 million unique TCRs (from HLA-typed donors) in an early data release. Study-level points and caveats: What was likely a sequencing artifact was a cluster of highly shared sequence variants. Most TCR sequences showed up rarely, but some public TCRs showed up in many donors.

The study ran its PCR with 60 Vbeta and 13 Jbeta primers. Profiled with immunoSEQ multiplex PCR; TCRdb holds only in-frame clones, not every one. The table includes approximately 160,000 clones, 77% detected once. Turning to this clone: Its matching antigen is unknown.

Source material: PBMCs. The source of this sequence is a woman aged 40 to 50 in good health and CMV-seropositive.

The CDR3 coding sequence is TGCGCCAGCAGCCAAGTCGGGTCCGCACTCGACGAGCAGTACTTC. Translating it yields CASSQVGSALDEQYF. This chain joins TRBV4-1 and TRBJ2-7; D is uncertain. There are 15 residues in the CDR3. CDR1 is MGHRA, CDR2 YSYEKL, per germline. Trimming removed 1 base at V and 5 bases at J, with 15 bases between.